The rows below give T cell receptor beta chains drawn from one sample of a study of molecular identifiers for immune sequencing clone quantification. TCRdb ran MiXCR on the PCR reads and lists one entry per CDR3 protein. The sample shows approximately 550,000 distinct CDR3 sequences, about a fifth of them seen only once. The sample taken for sequencing was naive CD8+ T cells from blood, with Jurkat cell RNA spiked in. The receptors shown here come from a human donor in good health. Some libraries in this study had Jurkat cell RNA spiked in. Each CDR3 is given with its conserved first and last residue. D genes are given only for firm matches. Where a row states a size, it is once, few, many or the class of an expanded clone; other rows omit it.

V	size	J	D	CDR3	DNA
TRBV6-2/TRBV6-3	-	TRBJ1-1	-	CASSSTGLPEAFF	TGTGCCAGCAGTTCCACAGGTCTACCTGAAGCTTTCTTT
TRBV20-1	few	TRBJ1-6	TRBD1	CSARDRESSYNSPLHF	TGCAGTGCTCGGGACAGGGAGAGCTCCTATAATTCACCCCTCCACTTT
TRBV12-3/TRBV12-4	few	TRBJ2-5	-	CASSPHESLNPGETQYF	TGTGCCAGCAGTCCCCATGAATCACTGAACCCAGGGGAGACCCAGTACTTC
TRBV6-5	-	TRBJ1-4	-	CASSYQGRGRLTNEKLFF	TGTGCCAGCAGTTACCAGGGGAGAGGACGACTAACTAATGAAAAACTGTTTTTT
TRBV27	few	TRBJ2-7	-	CASSLSMAREQYF	TGTGCCAGCAGTTTATCGATGGCGAGGGAGCAGTACTTC
TRBV7-9	few	TRBJ2-7	-	CASSPPRGHSSYEQYF	TGTGCCAGCAGCCCCCCCCGGGGCCACTCCTCCTACGAGCAGTACTTC
TRBV27	few	TRBJ1-5	TRBD1	CASSLGTGIGQPQHF	TGTGCCAGCAGTTTAGGGACAGGGATTGGTCAGCCCCAGCATTTT
TRBV20-1	-	TRBJ2-3	TRBD2	CSASWRGWRTDTQYF	TGCAGTGCTAGTTGGCGGGGGTGGCGCACAGATACGCAGTATTTT
TRBV9	few	TRBJ2-3	TRBD2	CASSPSGRRTDTQYF	TGTGCCAGCAGTCCGAGCGGGAGAAGGACAGATACGCAGTATTTT
TRBV7-2	many	TRBJ2-5	TRBD2	CASSLVGFPWTSGLQETQYF	TGTGCCAGCAGCTTAGTTGGGTTCCCATGGACTAGCGGACTTCAAGAGACCCAGTACTTC
TRBV6-6	many	TRBJ2-1	TRBD2	CASSWGGGYNEQFF	TGTGCCAGCAGCTGGGGCGGGGGTTACAATGAGCAGTTCTTC
TRBV6-4	-	TRBJ2-2	-	CASSDLGGCTGELFF	TGTGCCAGCAGTGACTTAGGAGGCTGCACCGGGGAGCTGTTTTTT
TRBV12-3/TRBV12-4	few	TRBJ2-5	-	CASSSPGAQYF	TGTGCCAGCAGCTCGCCGGGGGCCCAGTACTTC
TRBV6-5	many	TRBJ2-7	-	CASRPNGGYEQYF	TGTGCCAGCAGACCAAACGGAGGCTACGAGCAGTACTTC
TRBV14	few	TRBJ2-1	-	CASSQGLFTPTISYNEQFF	TGTGCCAGCAGCCAAGGACTGTTCACACCGACCATCTCCTACAATGAGCAGTTCTTC
TRBV3-1	few	TRBJ1-1	-	CASSQTFPGENTEAFF	TGTGCCAGCAGCCAAACTTTCCCAGGAGAGAACACTGAAGCTTTCTTT
TRBV19	few	TRBJ1-5	-	CASTMRGTSNQPQHF	TGTGCCAGTACTATGAGGGGTACGAGCAATCAGCCCCAGCATTTT
TRBV6-2/TRBV6-3	many	TRBJ1-2	-	CASSPTTTAGYTF	TGTGCCAGCAGTCCGACGACAACGGCTGGCTACACCTTC
TRBV7-8	few	TRBJ1-5	-	CASSLVRASNQPQHF	TGTGCCAGCAGCTTAGTCCGGGCTTCAAATCAGCCCCAGCATTTT
TRBV7-9	many	TRBJ2-7	TRBD1	CASSSPDRGEQYF	TGTGCCAGCAGCTCTCCGGACAGGGGCGAGCAGTACTTC
TRBV7-6	-	TRBJ2-5	-	CASSLGMVQYEETQHF	TGTGCCAGCAGCTTAGGTATGGTGCAGTACGAAGAGACCCAGCACTTC
TRBV7-6	few	TRBJ2-3	-	CASSLALLEGITESTDTQYF	TGTGCCAGCAGCTTAGCCCTACTGGAGGGTATAACGGAGTCTACAGATACGCAGTATTTT
TRBV5-1	few	TRBJ2-3	TRBD2	CASMGGEVTDTQYF	TGCGCCAGCATGGGGGGGGAGGTCACAGATACGCAGTATTTT
TRBV21-1	few	TRBJ2-3	-	CASSKRTGGGTQYF	TGTGCCAGCAGCAAGAGGACAGGCGGCGGTACGCAGTATTTT
TRBV14	many	TRBJ2-7	TRBD1	CASSQRDRVVWYF	TGTGCCAGCAGCCAACGGGACAGGGTGGTGTGGTACTTC
TRBV14	few	TRBJ2-6	-	CASSHHKSGANVLTF	TGTGCCAGCAGCCATCACAAGTCTGGGGCCAACGTCCTGACTTTC
TRBV28	many	TRBJ2-7	-	CASSSPRGYPYEQYF	TGTGCCAGCAGCTCCCCCCGAGGCTACCCCTACGAGCAGTACTTC
TRBV7-7	few	TRBJ2-3	TRBD2	CASSLGTGGPTDTQYF	TGTGCTAGCAGCTTAGGAACGGGAGGGCCCACAGATACGCAGTATTTT
TRBV12-3/TRBV12-4	-	TRBJ1-1	-	CASSFPGKPEAFF	TGTGCCAGCAGTTTCCCCGGGAAGCCGGAAGCTTTCTTT
TRBV5-1	few	TRBJ2-7	-	CASSLKGLAYEQYF	TGCGCCAGCAGCTTGAAGGGCCTAGCGTACGAGCAGTACTTC
TRBV28	many	TRBJ2-7	-	CASSSPGTFRNSPSYEQYF	TGTGCCAGCAGCTCCCCCGGGACCTTCCGCAACTCGCCGTCCTACGAGCAGTACTTC
TRBV4-1	many	TRBJ2-5	-	CASSQVRAQETQYF	TGCGCCAGCAGCCAAGTCAGGGCTCAAGAGACCCAGTACTTC
TRBV28	-	TRBJ1-1	-	CASSLKGRNEAFF	TGTGCCAGCAGTTTAAAAGGGCGGAATGAAGCTTTCTTT
TRBV27	few	TRBJ2-5	TRBD2	CASSPWTSGGEETQYF	TGTGCCAGCAGTCCCTGGACTAGCGGGGGAGAAGAGACCCAGTACTTC
TRBV25-1	few	TRBJ1-6	-	CASSDRLGSPLHF	TGTGCCAGCAGTGACAGATTAGGTTCACCCCTCCACTTT
TRBV4-1	-	TRBJ2-7	-	CASSQDTGSFLYEQYF	TGCGCCAGCAGCCAAGATACGGGAAGCTTTCTTTACGAGCAGTACTTC